This T cell receptor beta chain is drawn from a study of T cells and Merkel cell carcinoma outcomes. This table comes from immunoSEQ multiplex PCR, and its TCRdb copy is limited to in-frame clones, with some not included. Among fewer than 25,000 clones listed, 82% were seen once. The sample holds one count of this clone. The V end lost 1 base, the J end lost 4 bases, and 4 bases lay between the germline ends. CDR1 is SGHNT, CDR2 YYREEE, per germline (reference sequence). This CDR3 is 12 amino acids long. This chain connects TRBV5-4 to TRBJ2-3; D gene ambiguous. The sequence derives from a human donor with Merkel cell carcinoma. Sequenced material: tumor tissue from Merkel cell carcinoma. The CDR3 loop is CASSLLADTQYF. CDR3 DNA: TGTGCCAGCAGCTTGTTGGCAGATACGCAGTATTTT.